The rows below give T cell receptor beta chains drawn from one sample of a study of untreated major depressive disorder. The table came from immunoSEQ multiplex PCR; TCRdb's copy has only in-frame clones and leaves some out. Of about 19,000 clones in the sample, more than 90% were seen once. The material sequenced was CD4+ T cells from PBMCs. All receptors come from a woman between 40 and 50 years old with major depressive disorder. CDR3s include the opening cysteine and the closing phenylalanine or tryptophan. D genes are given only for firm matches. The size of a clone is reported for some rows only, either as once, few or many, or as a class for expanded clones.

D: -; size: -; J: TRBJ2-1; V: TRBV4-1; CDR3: CASSHTGASSYNEQFF; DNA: TGCGCCAGCAGCCATACGGGGGCTTCCTCCTACAATGAGCAGTTCTTC
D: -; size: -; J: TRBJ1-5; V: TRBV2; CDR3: CASSRTDRSNQPQHF; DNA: TGTGCCAGCAGTCGGACTGATCGTAGCAATCAGCCCCAGCATTTT
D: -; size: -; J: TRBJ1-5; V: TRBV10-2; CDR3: CATRSGDQPQHF; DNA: TGCGCCACCCGGTCCGGGGATCAGCCCCAGCATTTT
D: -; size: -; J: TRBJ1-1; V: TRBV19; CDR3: CASSLGAVAEAFF; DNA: TGTGCCAGTAGTCTAGGGGCTGTTGCTGAAGCTTTCTTT
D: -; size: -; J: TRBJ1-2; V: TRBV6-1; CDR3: CASTPRRQASGYTF; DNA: TGTGCCAGCACCCCACGAAGGCAGGCTAGTGGCTACACCTTC
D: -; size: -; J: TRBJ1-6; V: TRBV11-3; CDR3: CASSFNRQSPLHF; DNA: TGTGCCAGCAGCTTTAACAGACAGTCACCCCTCCACTTT
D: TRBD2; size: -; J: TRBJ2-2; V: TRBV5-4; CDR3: CASSWGTSGPGELFF; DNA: TGTGCCAGCAGCTGGGGTACTAGCGGGCCCGGGGAGCTGTTTTTT
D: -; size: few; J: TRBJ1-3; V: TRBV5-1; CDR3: CASSSTQGSGNTIYF; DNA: TGCGCCAGCAGCTCGACCCAGGGGAGTGGAAACACCATATATTTT
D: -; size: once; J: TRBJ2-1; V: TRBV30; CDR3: CAWRVAKDEQFF; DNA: TGTGCCTGGAGAGTAGCCAAAGACGAGCAGTTCTTC
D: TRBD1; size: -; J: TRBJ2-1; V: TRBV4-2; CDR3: CASSQDGTGGGEQFF; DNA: TGTGCCAGCAGCCAAGATGGGACAGGGGGCGGTGAGCAGTTCTTC
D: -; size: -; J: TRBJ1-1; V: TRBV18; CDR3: CASSPPNIRMNTEAFF; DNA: TGTGCCAGCTCACCACCTAATATAAGGATGAACACTGAAGCTTTCTTT
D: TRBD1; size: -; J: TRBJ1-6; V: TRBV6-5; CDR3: CASTVPGQTNSPLHF; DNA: TGTGCCAGCACCGTTCCGGGACAGACTAATTCACCCCTCCACTTT
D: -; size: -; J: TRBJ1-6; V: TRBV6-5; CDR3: CASSYPSTGQNSPLHF; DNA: TGTGCCAGCAGTTACCCGAGCACAGGACAAAATTCACCCCTCCACTTT
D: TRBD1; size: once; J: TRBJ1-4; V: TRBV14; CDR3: CASSRMTGGREKLFF; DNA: TGTGCCAGCAGCCGCATGACAGGGGGCCGGGAAAAACTGTTTTTT
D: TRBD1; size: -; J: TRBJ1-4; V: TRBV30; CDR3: CAWRTGREKLFF; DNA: TGTGCCTGGCGGACAGGGCGAGAAAAACTGTTTTTT
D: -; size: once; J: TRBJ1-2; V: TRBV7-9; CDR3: CASSLGLPVDGYTF; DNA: TGTGCCAGCAGCCTAGGACTCCCTGTCGATGGCTACACCTTC